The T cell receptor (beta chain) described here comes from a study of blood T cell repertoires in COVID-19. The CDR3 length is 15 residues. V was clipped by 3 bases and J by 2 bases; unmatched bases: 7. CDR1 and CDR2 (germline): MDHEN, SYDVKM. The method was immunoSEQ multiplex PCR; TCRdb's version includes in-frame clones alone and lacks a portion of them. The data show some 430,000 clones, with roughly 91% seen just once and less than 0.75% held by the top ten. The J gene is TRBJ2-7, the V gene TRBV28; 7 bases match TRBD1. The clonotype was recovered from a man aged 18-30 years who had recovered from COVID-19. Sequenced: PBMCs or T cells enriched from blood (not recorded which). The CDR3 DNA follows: TGTGCCAGCAGTTTGCGAGGGGGCTACCCCTACGAGCAGTACTTC. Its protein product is CASSLRGGYPYEQYF.